This TCR beta chain was recorded in a study of shared clonotypes between healthy human individuals. Study-level findings and limits: Few donors restricted represented genetic and exposure-history diversity. When naive CD4 clonotypes were compared across a handful of donors, around 5% were shared.

As to this clone: No antigen is known for it.

Assay: immunoSEQ multiplex PCR; the TCRdb copy retains only in-frame clones and omits some. This table has approximately 620,000 clones, around 97% appearing once. The CDR3 sequence is 16 residues long. Trimming took off 2 bases at V and 3 bases at J, with 17 bases between the two ends. Germline values: CDR1 LNHNV, CDR2 YYDKDF (reference sequence). What was sequenced was naive CD4+ T cells sorted from blood. The subset: CD45RA+ positively selected. J is TRBJ2-7 and V is TRBV15, with a weak D call TRBD2 (5 bases). The receptor's source is a woman aged 30 to 39 in good health. The CDR3 bases are TGTGCCACCAGCAGACAAGCGGACCAGAGAGTCTACGAGCAGTACTTC. Its protein product is CATSRQADQRVYEQYF.